Presented here are 18 T cell receptor beta chains from one specimen sequenced in a study of cytomegalovirus exposure and HLA in healthy donors. The study ran its PCR with 60 Vbeta and 13 Jbeta primers. Data came from immunoSEQ multiplex PCR; TCRdb stores just in-frame clones and leaves some out. Among roughly 60,000 clones, approximately 75% were seen once, and the ten largest hold approximately 3.4%. Sequencing was done on a sample of PBMCs. The receptors here all came from a woman aged 40 to 55 in good health and CMV-seropositive.

The chain combines TRBV4-3 with TRBJ2-1; 11 bases are a match to TRBD2. Germline assignment: CDR1 LGHNA and CDR2 YSLEER. The CDR3 is made up of 16 amino acids. V gave up 4 bases and J gave up 4 bases; unmatched junction bases: 6. CDR3 protein: CASSRMTSGAYNEQFF. The CDR3, as DNA: TGCGCCAGCAGCCGGATGACTAGCGGGGCTTACAATGAGCAGTTCTTC.

V usage is TRBV5-1 and J usage is TRBJ2-1, with 13 bases identical to TRBD2. J gave up 7 bases and V 4 bases, and 5 bases lay outside the gene matches. The CDR3 has 15 residues. CDR1 and CDR2 from the germline V gene are SGHRS and YFSETQ. CDR3 DNA: TGCGCCAGCAGCCGACGGACTAGCGGGGGTAATGAGCAGTTCTTC. This translates into CASSRRTSGGNEQFF. The variable domain in full, with the rest retrieved from reference TRBV5-1 and TRBJ2-1, is KAGVTQTPRYLIKTRGQQVTLSCSPISGHRSVSWYQQTPGQGLQFLFEYFSETQRNKGNFPGRFSGRQFSNSRSEMNVSTLELGDSALYLCASSRRTSGGNEQFFGPGTRLTVL.

The chain combines TRBV7-8 with TRBJ2-4; TRBD1 matches at 8 bases. From germline, CDR1 is SGHVS and CDR2 FQNEAQ. The CDR3 is made up of 14 amino acids. Losses at the gene ends were 2 bases for V and 4 bases for J; bases not matched to a gene: 1. CDR3 sequence: CASSLRTGKNIQYF. CDR3 in DNA: TGTGCCAGCAGCTTACGGACAGGGAAAAACATTCAGTACTTC. The full variable domain, its missing parts supplied by reference TRBV7-8 and TRBJ2-4, is GAGVSQSPRYKVAKRGQDVALRCDPISGHVSLFWYQQALGQGPEFLTYFQNEAQLDKSGLPSDRFFAERPEGSVSTLKIQRTQQEDSAVYLCASSLRTGKNIQYFGAGTRLSVL.

The chain employs TRBV28 and TRBJ1-1, with unresolved D. The V gene lost 4 bases and the J gene lost 9 bases, with 18 bases spanning the gap. Germline CDR1 is MDHEN and CDR2 is SYDVKM. This CDR3 contains 14 residues. The CDR3 DNA follows: TGTGCCAGCAGTTCCGTCCCAGGCGCCGCTCAAGCTTTCTTT. It translates to CASSSVPGAAQAFF.

V gene TRBV18 combines with J gene TRBJ2-7, with 8 nucleotides matching TRBD1. Trimming cost V 1 base and J 6 bases; bases outside gene matches: 11. The CDR3 length is 16 residues. Germline-derived CDR1 and CDR2 are KGHSH and LQKENI. The CDR3 bases are TGTGCCAGCTCACCACAAACAGGGGGGTCAGGATTCGAGCAGTACTTC. Translating it yields CASSPQTGGSGFEQYF.

The chain links TRBV5-1 to TRBJ2-5, with a tentative D call TRBD1 (6 bases). The assigned J gene may be wrong: the sequence end matches TRBJ2-7 better. Germline loops: CDR1 SGHRS, CDR2 YFSETQ. This CDR3 is 15 amino acids long. The CDR3 nucleotides read TGCGCCAGCAGCTTTAACGGACAGAGCCCCTACGAGCAGTACTTC. Translating it yields CASSFNGQSPYEQYF.

This clone was detected only once. The chain joins TRBV15 to TRBJ1-6; no definite D call. Germline lookup yields CDR1 LNHNV and CDR2 YYDKDF (reference sequence). This CDR3 has 16 amino acids. Trimming took 0 bases from V and 0 from J, leaving 6 bases between them. The DNA of the CDR3 is TGTGCCACCAGCAGAGACCGGAGCTCCTATAATTCACCCCTCCACTTT. The encoded protein is CATSRDRSSYNSPLHF. The entire variable domain, with the rest obtained from reference TRBV15 and TRBJ1-6, is as follows: DAMVIQNPRYQVTQFGKPVTLSCSQTLNHNVMYWYQQKSSQAPKLLFHYYDKDFNNEADTPDNFQSRRPNTSFCFLDIRSPGLGDTAMYLCATSRDRSSYNSPLHFGNGTRLTVT.

The rearrangement uses TRBV28 and TRBJ2-5; D gene uncertain. Between the trimmed V and J ends, which lost 2 bases and 5 bases, there was a span of 3 bases. Germline V lookup: CDR1 MDHEN, CDR2 SYDVKM. The CDR3 contains 11 residues. The CDR3 spells CASSLRETQYF. The CDR3 DNA follows: TGTGCCAGCAGTTTACGGGAGACCCAGTACTTC.

The gene calls are TRBV4-1 and TRBJ1-1; D remains ambiguous. Per the germline V gene, CDR1 is MGHRA and CDR2 is YSYEKL. The CDR3 has 13 amino acids. Trimming stripped 0 bases from V and 5 bases from J, with 7 bases between. CDR3 in DNA: TGCGCCAGCAGCCAAGAACCCGGGACTGAAGCTTTCTTT. Its protein product is CASSQEPGTEAFF.

V gene TRBV18 combines with J gene TRBJ2-1, with D possibly TRBD1 on 6 matching bases. CDR1 is KGHSH and CDR2 is LQKENI in the germline V gene. The CDR3 is 14 amino acids. Trimming shortened V by 5 bases and J by 5 bases, and 13 bases separated the two germline ends. CDR3 in DNA: TGTGCCAGCTCAGGGGGCTGGGCAGACAATGAGCAGTTCTTC. Protein product: CASSGGWADNEQFF.

V gene TRBV30 combines with J gene TRBJ2-7; no clear D. The CDR3 is 11 residues long. Trimming cost V 4 bases and J 5 bases, with 9 bases left between them. Germline-derived CDR1 and CDR2 are GTSNPN and SVGIG (reference sequence). In nucleotides, the CDR3 is TGTGCCTGGACCCTCCCAGACGAGCAGTACTTC. This codes for CAWTLPDEQYF.

A few counts support this clone. The chain uses TRBV4-1 and TRBJ1-4; D is possibly TRBD1 (5 bases). There are 15 residues in the CDR3. V was pared by 0 bases and J by 4 bases, with 9 bases between. Germline-derived CDR1 and CDR2 are MGHRA and YSYEKL. The chain's CDR3 is CASSQEETVNEKLFF. In nucleotides, the CDR3 is TGCGCCAGCAGCCAAGAGGAGACAGTTAATGAAAAACTGTTTTTT.

This clone is labeled large (0.1 to 1%). The rearrangement joins TRBV5-1 to TRBJ1-1; D is possibly TRBD1 (5 bases). The CDR3 spans 15 residues. CDR1 is SGHRS, CDR2 YFSETQ, per germline. V was shortened by 3 bases and J by 1 base, with 13 bases between the two germline ends. The CDR3 sequence: CASSWGTYTNTEAFF. In DNA form, the CDR3 reads TGCGCCAGCAGCTGGGGGACTTACACGAACACTGAAGCTTTCTTT.

Only a few counts were recorded for this clone. The chain uses TRBV7-2 and TRBJ1-1; the D is unclear. This CDR3 is 18 amino acids long. The V end lost 5 bases, the J end lost 0 bases, and 22 bases lay between the germline ends. Germline V gene sequence: CDR1 SGHTA, CDR2 FQGNSA. CDR3 DNA: TGTGCCAGCAGCCCAACTTATGGCGCGGGCATGCTGAACACTGAAGCTTTCTTT. This encodes CASSPTYGAGMLNTEAFF.

The chain combines TRBV11-3 with TRBJ1-1, with 7 bases fitting TRBD1. Germline assignment: CDR1 SGHNT and CDR2 YENEEA. J was trimmed by 4 bases and V by 3 bases; bases with no gene match: 2. The CDR3 covers 13 residues. CDR3 DNA sequence: TGTGCCAGCAGCTTCCAGGGGGGCACTGAAGCTTTCTTT. It encodes CASSFQGGTEAFF.

The chain has TRBV2 and TRBJ2-5; 9 bases fit TRBD2. The germline V gene has CDR1 SNHLY and CDR2 FYNNEI. The CDR3 loop spans 15 amino acids. J gave up 6 bases and V 2 bases, and 7 bases lay outside the gene matches. The CDR3 sequence: CASSENVAGAKTQYF. The CDR3 DNA reads as TGTGCCAGCAGTGAAAATGTAGCGGGGGCAAAGACCCAGTACTTC.

The chain carries TRBV2 and TRBJ2-7, with 9 bases aligning to TRBD1. The V gene's germline CDR1 is SNHLY and CDR2 FYNNEI. Germline trimming cut 6 bases from V and 1 base from J; bases unmatched to any gene: 10. CDR3 length: 16 residues. The CDR3 region is CASRKISGQGSYEQYF. The DNA of the CDR3 is TGTGCCAGCAGAAAAATATCGGGACAGGGTTCCTACGAGCAGTACTTC.

The genes are TRBV2 and TRBJ1-3; tentatively, D is TRBD1 (6 bases). The CDR3 consists of 14 residues. Per germline, CDR1 SNHLY and CDR2 FYNNEI. The ends were cut back, 7 bases at V and 0 bases at J, with 10 bases in the middle. CDR3 in DNA: TGTGCCAGCACTAGACAGGTCTCTGGAAACACCATATATTTT. Translated: CASTRQVSGNTIYF.